The clone carrying this T cell receptor (beta chain) was found once. Its antigen is currently unknown. A much larger clone lies a single base off, so this may be a read error. It was with a sample-barcoded 5' primer and a J-beta primer mix that a second PCR of roughly 7 to 12 cycles was run. All samples gave at least 2.5 million CDR3-containing paired-end reads. TCRdb passed the 5' RACE reads through MiXCR, listing each CDR3 protein once. The sample has about 770,000 distinct CDR3 sequences; roughly 44% are singletons. Approximately 9.7 milliliters was the volume of peripheral blood drawn from each donor. Per sample, no less than 5.5 micrograms of total RNA were extracted. The data were taken from a study of blood T cells in healthy people across ages. Germline V gene data show CDR1 as MNHEY and CDR2 as SMNVEV (reference sequence). Trimming removed 11 bases from V and 2 bases from J, with 13 bases in between. The CDR3 covers 14 residues.

Study-wide findings and caveats: Because donor CMV status was unknown, expanded clonotype changes were possibly confounded.

The receptor was isolated from a man aged 55 to 70 in good health. The J gene is TRBJ2-6, the V gene TRBV27, with D perhaps TRBD1 (6 bases). The sequenced material came from blood. CDR3: CAGSSGAGANVLTF. The CDR3 region has the DNA TGTGCCGGCTCATCAGGGGCTGGGGCCAACGTCCTGACTTTC.